Below, 20 T cell receptor beta chains from the same sample are listed, as sequenced in a study of Graves' ophthalmopathy and Graves' hyperthyroidism. The study amplified TCR beta CDR3 regions using RNA transcripts. A first-round RT-PCR used HTBI primers, followed by a second-round multiplex PCR. MiXCR was run by TCRdb on the multiplex PCR reads, yielding one entry per CDR3 protein. The sample carries hundreds of thousands of distinct CDR3 sequences, 40% recorded once. The sequenced sample consisted of peripheral blood. These receptors came from an adult man with Graves' ophthalmopathy.

This clonotype occurred many times. This rearrangement joins TRBV10-1 to TRBJ2-5, with D unclear. The CDR3 length is 13 residues. Germline V CDR1 and CDR2: WNHNN, SYGVQD (reference sequence). V lost 5 bases to trimming and J lost 5 bases, with 12 bases between them. DNA of the CDR3: TGCGCCAGCAGTCAACTACTCGGGGAGACCCAGTACTTC. This codes for CASSQLLGETQYF.

This chain uses TRBV5-1 with TRBJ1-2, with D tentatively TRBD1 (6 bases). Trimming removed 1 base from V and 6 bases from J, with 16 bases in between. The CDR3 contains 15 residues. The germline gives CDR1 SGHRS, CDR2 YFSETQ. This chain's CDR3 is CASSLLGAVGDGYTF. In DNA form, the CDR3 reads TGCGCCAGCAGCTTGCTGGGGGCAGTCGGGGATGGCTACACCTTC. The full variable domain, with the rest looked up from reference TRBV5-1 and TRBJ1-2, is KAGVTQTPRYLIKTRGQQVTLSCSPISGHRSVSWYQQTPGQGLQFLFEYFSETQRNKGNFPGRFSGRQFSNSRSEMNVSTLELGDSALYLCASSLLGAVGDGYTFGSGTRLTVV.

The V and J genes are TRBV19 and TRBJ2-2; the D is unclear. The CDR3 extends over 11 amino acids. V gave up 3 bases and J gave up 7 bases, with 3 bases separating them. Germline CDR1 and CDR2: LNHDA and SQIVND (reference sequence). In DNA, the CDR3 is TGTGCCAGTAGTATGGACGGGGAGCTGTTTTTT. Translating it yields CASSMDGELFF.

The chain has TRBV7-9 and TRBJ2-6; 9 bases line up with TRBD1. J gave up 0 bases and V 1 base, and 4 bases lay outside the gene matches. Germline CDR1 SEHNR, CDR2 FQNEAQ (reference sequence). The length of the CDR3 is 18 residues. The CDR3: CASSLGDRDLSGANVLTF. CDR3 DNA: TGTGCCAGCAGCTTAGGGGACAGGGACCTCTCTGGGGCCAACGTCCTGACTTTC.

This clonotype was counted many times. The chain has TRBV25-1 and TRBJ1-6; D call uncertain. V was clipped by 4 bases and J by 18 bases, with 13 bases between them. The CDR3 sequence is 11 residues long. Germline assignment: CDR1 MGHDK and CDR2 SYGVNS. The CDR3 here is CASSGFRQTHF. DNA of the CDR3: TGTGCCAGCAGTGGTTTTCGGCAAACCCACTTT.

This chain joins TRBV7-6 and TRBJ1-1; 9 bases align to TRBD1. This CDR3 region has 16 residues. The germline gives CDR1 SGHVS, CDR2 FNYEAQ. J gave up 7 bases and V 1 base, and 10 bases lay outside the gene matches. CDR3 region: CASSLVRRTGDDEAFF. The DNA for the CDR3 is TGTGCCAGCAGCTTAGTGCGTCGGACAGGGGACGATGAAGCTTTCTTT.

V and J are TRBV25-1 and TRBJ1-5; TRBD1 might be the D (5 bases). Germline V gene data show CDR1 as MGHDK and CDR2 as SYGVNS. This CDR3 has 14 amino acids. V lost 8 bases to trimming and J lost 4 bases, with 15 bases between them. The CDR3 protein is CASSPEQENQPQHF. In DNA form, the CDR3 reads TGTGCCAGCTCACCAGAACAGGAAAATCAGCCCCAGCATTTT. Variable domain in full (rest from reference TRBV25-1 and TRBJ1-5): EADIYQTPRYLVIGTGKKITLECSQTMGHDKMYWYQQDPGMELHLIHYSYGVNSTEKGDLSSESTVSRIRTEHFPLTLESARPSHTSQYLCASSPEQENQPQHFGDGTRLSIL.

The chain carries TRBV12-3 or TRBV12-4 and TRBJ2-2; D call uncertain. Trimming cost V 9 bases and J 2 bases, with 13 bases left between them. The CDR3 length is 14 residues. CDR3 sequence: CASVSRYNTGELFF. CDR3 DNA sequence: TGTGCCAGTGTGTCCAGATATAACACCGGGGAGCTGTTTTTT.

The V gene is TRBV10-3, the J gene TRBJ1-2; D might be TRBD1 (5 bases). The CDR3 loop spans 14 amino acids. CDR1 is ENHRY, CDR2 SYGVKD, per germline. The ends were cut back, 6 bases at V and 7 bases at J, with 18 bases in the middle. The CDR3, as DNA: TGTGCCATCAGCGTATATGACAGTAACGGTGGCTACACCTTC. This codes for CAISVYDSNGGYTF.

This clonotype occurred many times. The gene calls are TRBV10-1 and TRBJ1-1; D call uncertain. The V gene lost 6 bases and the J gene lost 5 bases, with 13 bases spanning the gap. The CDR3 contains 13 residues. The germline gives CDR1 WNHNN, CDR2 SYGVQD (reference sequence). CDR3 sequence: CASSEHVGTEAFF. The CDR3 DNA is TGCGCCAGCAGCGAACATGTGGGGACTGAAGCTTTCTTT.

This clonotype came up many times. At one boundary the junction diverges from the germline segment, which might be a read error. The chain combines TRBV24-1 with TRBJ1-5; possibly TRBD1 for D (5 bases). This CDR3 contains 14 residues. Per germline, CDR1 KGHDR and CDR2 SFDVKD. The CDR3 region has the DNA TGTGCCAGCAGTTTACGAGGGGGCAATCAGCCCCAGCATTTT. It translates to CASSLRGGNQPQHF.

Only one count was recorded for this clonotype. The chain joins TRBV25-1 to TRBJ2-2; 10 positions match TRBD2. This CDR3 is built from 12 residues. Germline lookup yields CDR1 MGHDK and CDR2 SYGVNS. The trim removed 11 bases at V and 7 bases at J, leaving 4 bases unmatched. CDR3 coding DNA: TGTGCCGGGACTAGCGACGACGGGGAGCTGTTTTTT. Translating it yields CAGTSDDGELFF. Full variable domain (outside the CDR3, taken from reference TRBV25-1 and TRBJ2-2): EADIYQTPRYLVIGTGKKITLECSQTMGHDKMYWYQQDPGMELHLIHYSYGVNSTEKGDLSSESTVSRIRTEHFPLTLESARPSHTSQYLCAGTSDDGELFFGEGSRLTVL.

The genes are TRBV20-1 and TRBJ1-2; no clear D gene. V was cut by 1 base and J by 7 bases, with 16 bases left in between. The CDR3 is 14 residues long. Per germline, CDR1 DFQATT and CDR2 SNEGSKA (reference sequence). The CDR3 is CSARAASVVGGYTF. The CDR3 DNA is TGCAGTGCTAGAGCCGCTTCAGTGGTGGGTGGCTACACCTTC.

This clonotype has just a few counts. The J gene is TRBJ1-3, the V gene TRBV7-9; the D gene is possibly TRBD1 (5 bases). The CDR3 contains 15 residues. Trimming removed 5 bases from V and 4 bases from J, with 15 bases in between. Germline V gene data show CDR1 as SEHNR and CDR2 as FQNEAQ (reference sequence). CDR3 sequence reads: CASSPRGLGGNTIYF. As DNA, the CDR3 is TGTGCCAGCAGCCCGCGGGGCCTAGGGGGAAACACCATATATTTT.

This chain links TRBV20-1 with TRBJ1-6, with 11 bases lining up with TRBD1. The length of the CDR3 is 18 residues. The germline gives CDR1 DFQATT, CDR2 SNEGSKA (reference sequence). V gave up 6 bases and J gave up 3 bases; unmatched junction bases: 13. CDR3 in amino acids: CSAEDRGRGSDYNSPLHF. DNA for the CDR3: TGCAGTGCCGAGGACAGGGGGCGCGGGTCCGACTATAATTCACCCCTCCACTTT.

This clonotype was detected ten times or more. V gene TRBV7-2 combines with J gene TRBJ2-5; 11 bases map to TRBD1. V shed 4 bases and J 4 bases; nucleotides not matched to a gene: 8. CDR3 size: 16 residues. Germline V lookup: CDR1 SGHTA, CDR2 FQGNSA. CDR3 sequence (DNA): TGTGCCAGCAGCTACAGGTTGGGGACAGGGGGAGAGACCCAGTACTTC. It codes for CASSYRLGTGGETQYF.

In this sample, this clonotype turned up many times. V is TRBV20-1 and J is TRBJ1-5; the D gene is possibly TRBD1 (5 bases). V lost 4 bases, J lost 2 bases, and 12 bases lay in between. In germline, CDR1 is DFQATT, CDR2 SNEGSKA (reference sequence). This CDR3 has 14 amino acids. The CDR3 spells CSAISGIGNQPQHF. CDR3 DNA: TGCAGTGCTATATCAGGGATCGGCAATCAGCCCCAGCATTTT.

A few counts support this clonotype. This chain joins TRBV19 and TRBJ2-6; the match to TRBD2 covers 11 bases. CDR1 LNHDA and CDR2 SQIVND come from the germline V gene (reference sequence). The V gene end was trimmed by 5 bases and the J gene end by 0 bases; junction bases not matched to a gene: 9. This CDR3 is built from 19 residues. This CDR3 is CASSPIAGGVRSGANVLTF. In DNA form, the CDR3 reads TGTGCCAGTAGTCCCATAGCGGGGGGGGTTCGCTCTGGGGCCAACGTCCTGACTTTC.

This chain joins TRBV25-1 and TRBJ2-5; TRBD2 might be the D (5 bases). This CDR3 is built from 16 residues. The germline gives CDR1 MGHDK, CDR2 SYGVNS. With 7 bases removed from V and 3 bases from J, the gap between germline ends came to 21 bases. CDR3 sequence reads: CASTNDAGRIEETQYF. For the CDR3, the DNA is TGTGCCAGCACGAACGATGCGGGTCGGATCGAAGAGACCCAGTACTTC. The whole variable domain, remainder taken from reference TRBV25-1 and TRBJ2-5, is EADIYQTPRYLVIGTGKKITLECSQTMGHDKMYWYQQDPGMELHLIHYSYGVNSTEKGDLSSESTVSRIRTEHFPLTLESARPSHTSQYLCASTNDAGRIEETQYFGPGTRLLVL.

This rearrangement joins TRBV29-1 to TRBJ2-5; the match to TRBD1 covers 9 bases. Germline V gene sequence: CDR1 SQVTM, CDR2 ANQGSEA. The CDR3 has 13 amino acids. The trim removed 4 bases at V and 5 bases at J, leaving 5 bases unmatched. CDR3 nucleotide sequence: TGCAGCGTTGCGACAGGGGGAAAGGAGACCCAGTACTTC. Translated: CSVATGGKETQYF.